These T cell receptor beta chains were read from a single sample in a study of blood T cell repertoires in COVID-19. The data were produced by immunoSEQ multiplex PCR, yet TCRdb's version contains in-frame clones alone and is incomplete. The sample has around 140,000 clones, 80% to 85% seen once. Sequenced sample: peripheral blood. These receptors were collected from a man in his 60s with acute or convalescent COVID-19. The CDR3 runs from the conserved cysteine through the conserved F or W. D genes are given only for firm matches. Size is omitted from some rows. Given values are once, few, many or a class for expanded clones.

-,TRBJ2-2,few,TRBV24-1,TGTGCCACCAGTGAAGAGGCCGGGTTGAGGCTGTTTTTT,CATSEEAGLRLFF
TRBD1,TRBJ1-6,-,TRBV3-1/TRBV3-2,TGTGCCAGCAGCCAAGATCACAGGGGAGGACCCCTCCACTTT,CASSQDHRGGPLHF
TRBD1,TRBJ2-7,few,TRBV5-1,TGCGCCAGCCTACTACCTGTCGGGACAGGACAGCTTTTGGTATTCTACGAGCAGTACTTC,CASLLPVGTGQLLVFYEQYF
-,TRBJ1-5,-,TRBV6-1,TGTGCCAGCAGTGAAGGGGGGGGTCAGCCCCAGCATTTT,CASSEGGGQPQHF
-,TRBJ2-5,-,TRBV6-5,TGTGCCAGCAGTAAACCGGGAGAAGAGACCCAGTACTTC,CASSKPGEETQYF
TRBD1,TRBJ2-6,-,TRBV10-2,TGCGCCAGCACCCCCCGGGACAGCCGCTCTGGGGCCAACGTCCTGACTTTC,CASTPRDSRSGANVLTF
-,TRBJ2-7,-,TRBV6-2/TRBV6-3,TGTGCCAGCAGTTCACAGGAGGGGTACGAGCAGTACTTC,CASSSQEGYEQYF
TRBD2,TRBJ2-5,-,TRBV6-5,TGTGCCAGCACCTGGACTAGCGGGGGACAAGAGACCCAGTACTTC,CASTWTSGGQETQYF
TRBD2,TRBJ2-3,-,TRBV5-1,TGCGCCAGCAGCACCGGGACTAGCGGGAGTTCAGATACGCAGTATTTT,CASSTGTSGSSDTQYF
-,TRBJ2-7,once,TRBV20-1,TGCAGTGCGTATCTCTACGAGCAGTACTTC,CSAYLYEQYF
TRBD2,TRBJ2-7,-,TRBV9,TGTGCCAGCAGCGTAGTGACTAGCGGGAACTACGAGCAGTACTTC,CASSVVTSGNYEQYF
-,TRBJ2-2,-,TRBV19,TGTGCCAGTAGTATTTCTCGTTTGAACACCGGGGAGCTGTTTTTT,CASSISRLNTGELFF
-,TRBJ2-5,-,TRBV11-2,TGTGCCAGCAGCTTAGATCGATTCGGGCGGGGACGGGAAGAGACCCAGTACTTC,CASSLDRFGRGREETQYF
-,TRBJ1-4,once,TRBV9,TGTGCCAGCAGCCCCCAGTCGCAAAATGAAAAACTGTTTTTT,CASSPQSQNEKLFF
-,TRBJ2-6,-,TRBV6-5,TGTGCCAGCAGATCCCAGGTAGATGGGGCCAACGTCCTGACTTTC,CASRSQVDGANVLTF
-,TRBJ2-2,-,TRBV11-3,TGTGCCAGCAGCCCCACCGGGACTGACACCGGGGAGCTGTTTTTT,CASSPTGTDTGELFF
-,TRBJ2-2,-,TRBV24-1,TGTGCCACCAGTTCCTACACCGGGGAGCTGTTTTTT,CATSSYTGELFF
TRBD2,TRBJ2-3,once,TRBV10-3,TGTGCCATCGGGGTGACTAGCGGGAGTTTTAGAGATACGCAGTATTTT,CAIGVTSGSFRDTQYF
-,TRBJ1-4,-,TRBV19,TGTGCCAGTAGCCATCGGGATGAAAAACTGTTTTTT,CASSHRDEKLFF
-,TRBJ1-2,-,TRBV24-1,TGTGCCACCAGTGATTCGGGGGGAGGCTATGGCTACACCTTC,CATSDSGGGYGYTF
-,TRBJ1-4,once,TRBV6-5,TGTGCCAGCACCAGCGCCAATGAAAAACTGTTTTTT,CASTSANEKLFF
-,TRBJ2-2,-,TRBV5-1,TGCGCCAGCAGCCCACAGGGGGAATTAGTAGCGGGAGTATTTACCGGGGAGCTGTTTTTT,CASSPQGELVAGVFTGELFF
TRBD1,TRBJ1-3,-,TRBV9,TGTGCCAGCAGCGTAGATGGACAGGGGGCCTCGAGCTCTGGAAACACCATATATTTT,CASSVDGQGASSSGNTIYF
-,TRBJ1-2,-,TRBV5-1,TGCGCCAGCAGCTTGGAACCCAAGACAGGAAGATTTAACTATGGCTACACCTTC,CASSLEPKTGRFNYGYTF
-,TRBJ2-5,-,TRBV30,TGTGCCTGGAGTTCGATCGGGACACCCCAAGAGACCCAGTACTTC,CAWSSIGTPQETQYF
-,TRBJ1-1,few,TRBV5-8,TGTGCCAGCAGCTTGGGGGGTCGGGGGAACACTGAAGCTTTCTTT,CASSLGGRGNTEAFF
-,TRBJ2-2,-,TRBV5-6,TGTGCCAGCAGCTTAGCCCAACTAGGCGGGGAGCTGTTTTTT,CASSLAQLGGELFF